This is a list of T cell receptor beta chains from one sample in a study of cytomegalovirus exposure and HLA in healthy donors. The method was immunoSEQ multiplex PCR; TCRdb's version includes in-frame clones alone and lacks a portion of them. In total, the table holds fewer than 70,000 clones. The sample consisted of PBMCs. These receptors came from a man younger than 45 in good health and CMV-seropositive. The CDR3 runs from the conserved cysteine through the conserved F or W. Fields, in order: J gene, D gene, V gene, CDR3 DNA, CDR3 protein. D genes are given only for firm matches.

TRBJ1-6,.,TRBV4-2,TGTGCCAGCAGCCAAGGGGAGGGTTATAATTCACCCCTCCACTTT,CASSQGEGYNSPLHF
TRBJ2-1,TRBD2,TRBV6-1,TGTGCCAGCAGTGAAGAAGCGGGGGGCTACAATGAGCAGTTCTTC,CASSEEAGGYNEQFF
TRBJ2-3,TRBD2,TRBV6-4,TGTGCCAGCGGGGAAACTAGCGGGGGGACGGCAGATACGCAGTATTTT,CASGETSGGTADTQYF
TRBJ1-2,.,TRBV6-5,TGTGCCAGCGCGGGTCCCTATGGCTACACCTTC,CASAGPYGYTF
TRBJ1-1,.,TRBV30,TGTGCCTGGACAGGTCTGAACACTGAAGCTTTCTTT,CAWTGLNTEAFF
TRBJ2-7,TRBD1,TRBV4-2,TGTGCCAGCAGCCAAGGGGACAGGAACGAGCAGTACTTC,CASSQGDRNEQYF
TRBJ2-7,TRBD2,TRBV9,TGTGCCAGCAGTGCGACTAGCGGGAGTGCACACGAGCAGTACTTC,CASSATSGSAHEQYF
TRBJ2-7,TRBD2,TRBV5-1,TGCGCCAGCAGCTTGTGGGGGGCTAGCGGGTCCTCCTACGAGCAGTACTTC,CASSLWGASGSSYEQYF
TRBJ2-1,.,TRBV4-2,TGTGCCAGCAGCCAAGGGCGGGAATACAATGAGCAGTTCTTC,CASSQGREYNEQFF
TRBJ2-7,.,TRBV6-1,TGTGCCAGCAGCTTCACCTGGCAGAACGACTACGAGCAGTACTTC,CASSFTWQNDYEQYF
TRBJ1-2,TRBD1,TRBV30,TGTGCCTGTACAGGGGAGAACTACTATGGCTACACCTTC,CACTGENYYGYTF
TRBJ2-7,.,TRBV18,TGTGCCAGCTCACCAACGCACAGCTCCTACGAGCAGTACTTC,CASSPTHSSYEQYF
TRBJ1-1,.,TRBV5-6,TGTGCCAGCAGCCCCTGGGGGCATAAGAACACTGAAGCTTTCTTT,CASSPWGHKNTEAFF
TRBJ2-7,TRBD2,TRBV7-9,TGTGCCAGCAGCTTAACTAGCGGGTCCTACTACGAGCAGTACTTC,CASSLTSGSYYEQYF
TRBJ1-6,.,TRBV19,TGTGCCAGTTGTCAGGGAAGGGGATCACCCCTCCACTTT,CASCQGRGSPLHF
TRBJ1-1,TRBD1,TRBV11-3,TGTGCCAGCAGCTTAGCCGGACAGGGGGACACTGAAGCTTTCTTT,CASSLAGQGDTEAFF
TRBJ2-7,.,TRBV7-9,TGTGCCAGCAGCTCACCCCTGGACAGTACCTACGAGCAGTACTTC,CASSSPLDSTYEQYF
TRBJ2-3,TRBD2,TRBV19,TGTGCCAGTAGTACCCTCCTATCGGGGGGAGACACAGATACGCAGTATTTT,CASSTLLSGGDTDTQYF
TRBJ2-7,TRBD1,TRBV4-2,TGTGCCAGCAGCCTCGGACAGGGGGACTCCTACGAGCAGTACTTC,CASSLGQGDSYEQYF
TRBJ1-5,.,TRBV19,TGTGCCAGTCAGACAGAATTTAGCAATCAGCCCCAGCATTTT,CASQTEFSNQPQHF
TRBJ2-7,TRBD2,TRBV6-5,TGTGCCAGCGCGGTCGCTAGCGGGAGCTACGAGCAGTACTTC,CASAVASGSYEQYF
TRBJ1-1,TRBD1,TRBV5-1,TGCGCCAGCAGCTTGGGCCCCGGGACAGACGAAGCTTTCTTT,CASSLGPGTDEAFF
TRBJ2-7,.,TRBV27,TGTGCCAGTAATGGGCCCGAGCAGTACTTC,CASNGPEQYF
TRBJ1-2,TRBD1,TRBV4-2,TGTGCCAGCAGCCAAGTAATGGACAGGGCTGGCTACACCTTC,CASSQVMDRAGYTF
TRBJ1-2,.,TRBV6-1,TGTGCCACCGCGGTCGGCAGCGGCAACTATGGCTACACCTTC,CATAVGSGNYGYTF
TRBJ1-1,.,TRBV25-1,TGTGCCAGCACCCCGATGCCCGGGACAAAGAACACTGAAGCTTTCTTT,CASTPMPGTKNTEAFF
TRBJ1-2,.,TRBV20-1,TGCAGTGCAGGGAGGAGCTACACCTTC,CSAGRSYTF
TRBJ2-7,TRBD1,TRBV30,TGTGCCGGAGGGACAGGGGGGATATACGAGCAGTACTTC,CAGGTGGIYEQYF
TRBJ1-5,TRBD1,TRBV9,TGTGCCAGCAGCGTATCGGACAGGGCTTATCAGCCCCAGCATTTT,CASSVSDRAYQPQHF
TRBJ2-1,TRBD2,TRBV9,TGTGCCAGCAGCAGGGGACTAGCGGGACCTAGCGACAATGAGCAGTTCTTC,CASSRGLAGPSDNEQFF
TRBJ2-7,.,TRBV7-3,TGTGCCAGCAGCTTAGCGGGCCCTTACGAGCAGTACTTC,CASSLAGPYEQYF
TRBJ2-3,.,TRBV20-1,TGCAGTGCTGCAGTTACGCAGTATTTT,CSAAVTQYF
TRBJ2-1,TRBD1,TRBV2,TGTGCCAGCAGTTGGACAGGGTCCGACAATGAGCAGTTCTTC,CASSWTGSDNEQFF